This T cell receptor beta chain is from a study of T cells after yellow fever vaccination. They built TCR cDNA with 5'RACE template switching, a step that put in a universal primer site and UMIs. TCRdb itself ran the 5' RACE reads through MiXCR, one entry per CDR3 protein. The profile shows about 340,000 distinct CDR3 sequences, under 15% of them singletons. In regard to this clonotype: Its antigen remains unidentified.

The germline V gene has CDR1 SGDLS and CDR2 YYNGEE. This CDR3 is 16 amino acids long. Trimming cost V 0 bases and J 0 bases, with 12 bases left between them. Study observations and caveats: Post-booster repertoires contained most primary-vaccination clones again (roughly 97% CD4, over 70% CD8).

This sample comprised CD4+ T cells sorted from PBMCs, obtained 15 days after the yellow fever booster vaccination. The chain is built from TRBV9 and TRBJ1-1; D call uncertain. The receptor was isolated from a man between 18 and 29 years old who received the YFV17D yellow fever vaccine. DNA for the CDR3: TGTGCCAGCAGCGTAGGCGGTTCCGAAATGAACACTGAAGCTTTCTTT. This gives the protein CASSVGGSEMNTEAFF.